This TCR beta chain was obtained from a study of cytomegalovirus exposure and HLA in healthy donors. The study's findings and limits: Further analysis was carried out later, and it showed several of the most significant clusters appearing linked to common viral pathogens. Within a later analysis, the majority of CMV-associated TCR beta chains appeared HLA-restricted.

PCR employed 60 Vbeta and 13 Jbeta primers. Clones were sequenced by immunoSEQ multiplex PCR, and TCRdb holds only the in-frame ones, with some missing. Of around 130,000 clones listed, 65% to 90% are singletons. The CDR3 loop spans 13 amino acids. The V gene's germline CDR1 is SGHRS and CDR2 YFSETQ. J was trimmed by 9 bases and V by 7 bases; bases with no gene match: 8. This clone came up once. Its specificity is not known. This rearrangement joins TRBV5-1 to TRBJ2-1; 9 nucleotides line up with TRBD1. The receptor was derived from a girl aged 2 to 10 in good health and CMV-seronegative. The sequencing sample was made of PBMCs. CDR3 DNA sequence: TGCGCCAGCGAGAAAACAGGGGGCGGTGAGCAGTTCTTC. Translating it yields CASEKTGGGEQFF.